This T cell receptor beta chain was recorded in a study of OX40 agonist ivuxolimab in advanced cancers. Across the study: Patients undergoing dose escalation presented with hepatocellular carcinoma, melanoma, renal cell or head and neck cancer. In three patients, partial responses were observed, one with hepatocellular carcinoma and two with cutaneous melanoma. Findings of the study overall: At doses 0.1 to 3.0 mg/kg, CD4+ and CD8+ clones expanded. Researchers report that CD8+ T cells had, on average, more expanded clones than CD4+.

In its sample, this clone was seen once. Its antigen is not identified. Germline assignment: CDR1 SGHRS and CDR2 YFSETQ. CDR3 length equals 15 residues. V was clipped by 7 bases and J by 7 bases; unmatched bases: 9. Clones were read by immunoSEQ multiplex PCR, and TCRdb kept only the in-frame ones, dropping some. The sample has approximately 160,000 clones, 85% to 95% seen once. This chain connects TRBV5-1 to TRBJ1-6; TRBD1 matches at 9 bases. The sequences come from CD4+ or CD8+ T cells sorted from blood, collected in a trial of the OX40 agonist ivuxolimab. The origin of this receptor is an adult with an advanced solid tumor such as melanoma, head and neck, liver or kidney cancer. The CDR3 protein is CASGSGDRVNSPLHF. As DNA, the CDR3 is TGCGCCAGCGGGTCAGGGGACAGGGTGAATTCACCCCTCCACTTT.